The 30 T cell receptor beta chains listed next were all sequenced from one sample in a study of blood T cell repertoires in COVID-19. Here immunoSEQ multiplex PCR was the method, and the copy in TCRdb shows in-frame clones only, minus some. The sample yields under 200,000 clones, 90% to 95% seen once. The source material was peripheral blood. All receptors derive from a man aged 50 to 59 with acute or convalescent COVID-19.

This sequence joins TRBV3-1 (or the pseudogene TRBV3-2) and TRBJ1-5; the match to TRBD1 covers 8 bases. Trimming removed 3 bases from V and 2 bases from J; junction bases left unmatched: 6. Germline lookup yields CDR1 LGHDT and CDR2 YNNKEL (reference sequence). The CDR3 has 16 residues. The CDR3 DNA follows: TGTGCCAGCAGCCACGGACAGGGATTCGGCAATCAGCCCCAGCATTTT. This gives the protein CASSHGQGFGNQPQHF.

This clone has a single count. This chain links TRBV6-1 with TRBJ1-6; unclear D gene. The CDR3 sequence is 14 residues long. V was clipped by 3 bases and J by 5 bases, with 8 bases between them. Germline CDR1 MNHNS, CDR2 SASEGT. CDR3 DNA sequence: TGTGCCAGCAGTGAGACAAGAGATAATTCACCCCTCCACTTT. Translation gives CASSETRDNSPLHF.

CDR3: CASSRRGQNEKLFF. The CDR3 DNA is TGTGCCAGCAGCCGCCGAGGACAGAATGAAAAACTGTTTTTT. This chain joins TRBV11-1 and TRBJ1-4, with D maybe TRBD1 (6 bases). This CDR3 is 14 amino acids long. Trimming left V 5 bases short and J 5 bases short, with 12 bases between. Germline-derived CDR1 and CDR2 are SGHAT and FQDESV (reference sequence).

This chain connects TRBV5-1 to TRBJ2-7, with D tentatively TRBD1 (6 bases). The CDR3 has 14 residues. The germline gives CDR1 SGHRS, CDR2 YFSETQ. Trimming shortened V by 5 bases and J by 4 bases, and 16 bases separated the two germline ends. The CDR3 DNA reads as TGCGCCAGCAGTCCGGGACACGGGTTGTACGAGCAGTACTTC. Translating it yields CASSPGHGLYEQYF. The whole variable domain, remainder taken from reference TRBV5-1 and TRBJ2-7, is KAGVTQTPRYLIKTRGQQVTLSCSPISGHRSVSWYQQTPGQGLQFLFEYFSETQRNKGNFPGRFSGRQFSNSRSEMNVSTLELGDSALYLCASSPGHGLYEQYFGPGTRLTVT.

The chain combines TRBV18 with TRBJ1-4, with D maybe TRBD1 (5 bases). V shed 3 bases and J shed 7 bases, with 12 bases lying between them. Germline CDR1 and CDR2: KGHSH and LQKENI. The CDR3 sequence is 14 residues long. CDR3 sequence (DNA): TGTGCCAGCTCACCGGGGGAGGGGAGTGAAAAACTGTTTTTT. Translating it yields CASSPGEGSEKLFF.

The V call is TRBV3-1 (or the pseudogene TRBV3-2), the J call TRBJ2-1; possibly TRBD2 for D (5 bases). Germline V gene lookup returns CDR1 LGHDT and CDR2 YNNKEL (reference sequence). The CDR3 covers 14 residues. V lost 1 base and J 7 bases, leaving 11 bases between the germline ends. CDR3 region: CASSQAGGWNEQFF. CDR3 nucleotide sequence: TGTGCCAGCAGCCAAGCCGGCGGGTGGAATGAGCAGTTCTTC.

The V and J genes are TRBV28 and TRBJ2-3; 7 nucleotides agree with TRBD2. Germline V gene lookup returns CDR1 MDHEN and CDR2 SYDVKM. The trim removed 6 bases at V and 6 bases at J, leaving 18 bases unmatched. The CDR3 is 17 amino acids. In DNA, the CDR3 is TGTGCCAGCAGCCCAGGGCTTGGCGGGAGAAGTAGGGATACGCAGTATTTT. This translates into CASSPGLGGRSRDTQYF.

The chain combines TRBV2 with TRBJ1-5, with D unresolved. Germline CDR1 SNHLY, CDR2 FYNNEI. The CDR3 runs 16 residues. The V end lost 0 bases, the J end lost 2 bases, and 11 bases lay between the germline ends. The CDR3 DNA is TGTGCCAGCAGTGAAGCGCCTGGGCTCGGCAATCAGCCCCAGCATTTT. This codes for CASSEAPGLGNQPQHF.

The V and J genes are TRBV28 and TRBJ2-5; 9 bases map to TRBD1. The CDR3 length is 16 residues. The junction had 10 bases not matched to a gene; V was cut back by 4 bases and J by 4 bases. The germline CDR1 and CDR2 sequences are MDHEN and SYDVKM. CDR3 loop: CASSSPTGGEGETQYF. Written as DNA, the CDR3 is TGTGCCAGCAGTTCACCAACAGGGGGCGAGGGAGAGACCCAGTACTTC. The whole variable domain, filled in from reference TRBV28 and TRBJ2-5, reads DVKVTQSSRYLVKRTGEKVFLECVQDMDHENMFWYRQDPGLGLRLIYFSYDVKMKEKGDIPEGYSVSREKKERFSLILESASTNQTSMYLCASSSPTGGEGETQYFGPGTRLLVL.

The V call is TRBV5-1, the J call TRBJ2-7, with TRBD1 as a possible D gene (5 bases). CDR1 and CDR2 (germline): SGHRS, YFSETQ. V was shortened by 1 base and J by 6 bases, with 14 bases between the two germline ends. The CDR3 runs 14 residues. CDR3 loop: CASSLTGRTTEQYV. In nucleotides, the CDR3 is TGCGCCAGCAGCTTGACAGGTAGAACGACCGAGCAGTACGTC.

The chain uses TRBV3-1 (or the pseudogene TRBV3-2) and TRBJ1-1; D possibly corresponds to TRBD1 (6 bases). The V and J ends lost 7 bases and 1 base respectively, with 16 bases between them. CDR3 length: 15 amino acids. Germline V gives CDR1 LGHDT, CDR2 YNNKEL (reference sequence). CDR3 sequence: CASNRQDRPNTEAFF. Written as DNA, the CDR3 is TGTGCCAGCAACCGACAGGACAGACCGAACACTGAAGCTTTCTTT.

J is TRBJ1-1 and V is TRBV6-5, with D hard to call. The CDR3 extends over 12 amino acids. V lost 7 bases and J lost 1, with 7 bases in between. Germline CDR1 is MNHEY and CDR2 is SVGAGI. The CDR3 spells CASKSRNTEAFF. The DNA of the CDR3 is TGTGCCAGCAAGAGTCGGAACACTGAAGCTTTCTTT.

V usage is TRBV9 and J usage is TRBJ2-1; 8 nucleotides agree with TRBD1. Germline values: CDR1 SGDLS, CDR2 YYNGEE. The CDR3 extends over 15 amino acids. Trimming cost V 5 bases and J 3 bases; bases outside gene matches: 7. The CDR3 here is CASRAGQGVYNEQFF. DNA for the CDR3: TGTGCCAGCAGGGCTGGACAGGGAGTCTACAATGAGCAGTTCTTC. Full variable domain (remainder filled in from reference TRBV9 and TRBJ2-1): DSGVTQTPKHLITATGQRVTLRCSPRSGDLSVYWYQQSLDQGLQFLIQYYNGEERAKGNILERFSAQQFPDLHSELNLSSLELGDSALYFCASRAGQGVYNEQFFGPGTRLTVL.

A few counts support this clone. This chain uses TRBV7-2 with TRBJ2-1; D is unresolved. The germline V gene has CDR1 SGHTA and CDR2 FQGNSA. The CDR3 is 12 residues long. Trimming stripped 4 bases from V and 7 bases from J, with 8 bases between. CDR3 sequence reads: CASSYVRNEQFF. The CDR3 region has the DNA TGTGCCAGCAGCTACGTGCGGAATGAGCAGTTCTTC.

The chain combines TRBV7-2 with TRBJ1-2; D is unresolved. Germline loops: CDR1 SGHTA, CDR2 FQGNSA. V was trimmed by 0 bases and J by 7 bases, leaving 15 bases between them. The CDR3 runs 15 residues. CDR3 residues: CASSLASGVNGGYTF. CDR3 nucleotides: TGTGCCAGCAGCTTAGCGTCCGGGGTTAACGGTGGCTACACCTTC.

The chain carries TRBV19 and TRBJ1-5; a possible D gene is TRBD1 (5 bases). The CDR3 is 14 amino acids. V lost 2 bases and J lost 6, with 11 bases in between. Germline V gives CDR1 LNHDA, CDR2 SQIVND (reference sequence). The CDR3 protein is CASSITGGFQPQHF. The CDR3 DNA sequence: TGTGCCAGTAGTATAACCGGGGGGTTTCAGCCCCAGCATTTT.

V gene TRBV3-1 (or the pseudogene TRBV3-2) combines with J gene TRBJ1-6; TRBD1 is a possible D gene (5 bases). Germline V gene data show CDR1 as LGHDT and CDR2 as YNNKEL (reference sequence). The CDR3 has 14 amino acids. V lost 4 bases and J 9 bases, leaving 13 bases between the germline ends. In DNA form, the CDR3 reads TGTGCCAGCAGCCGTGACGGGGGAGGTTCACCCCTCCACTTT. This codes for CASSRDGGGSPLHF.

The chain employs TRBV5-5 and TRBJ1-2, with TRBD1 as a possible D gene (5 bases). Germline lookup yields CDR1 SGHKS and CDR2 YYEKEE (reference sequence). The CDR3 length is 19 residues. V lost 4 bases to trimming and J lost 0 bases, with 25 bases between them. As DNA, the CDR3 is TGTGCCAGCAGCATGGGCCCACGGACGACAGAAATTACTAACTATGGCTACACCTTC. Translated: CASSMGPRTTEITNYGYTF.

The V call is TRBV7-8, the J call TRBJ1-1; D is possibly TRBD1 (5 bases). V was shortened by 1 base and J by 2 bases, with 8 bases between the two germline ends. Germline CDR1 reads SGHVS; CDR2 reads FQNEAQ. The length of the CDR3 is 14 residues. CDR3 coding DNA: TGTGCCAGCAGCTTAGGGGGGGTTAACACTGAAGCTTTCTTT. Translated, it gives CASSLGGVNTEAFF.

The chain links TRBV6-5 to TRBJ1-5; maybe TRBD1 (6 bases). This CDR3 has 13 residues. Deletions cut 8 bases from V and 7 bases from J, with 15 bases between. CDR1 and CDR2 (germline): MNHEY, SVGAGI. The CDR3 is CASFLTTGQPQHF. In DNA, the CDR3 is TGTGCCAGCTTTCTGACCACAGGGCAGCCCCAGCATTTT.

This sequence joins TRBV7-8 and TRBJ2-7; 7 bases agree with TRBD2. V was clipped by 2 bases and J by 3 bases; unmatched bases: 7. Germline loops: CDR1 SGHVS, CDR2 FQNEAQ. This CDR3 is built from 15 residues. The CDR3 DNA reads TGTGCCAGCAGCTTAAATGCGGGAGTAGGCTACGAGCAGTACTTC. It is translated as CASSLNAGVGYEQYF.

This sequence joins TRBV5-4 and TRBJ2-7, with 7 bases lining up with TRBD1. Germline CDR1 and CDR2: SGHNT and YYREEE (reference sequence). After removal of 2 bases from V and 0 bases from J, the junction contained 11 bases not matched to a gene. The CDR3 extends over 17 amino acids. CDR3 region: CASSLSVGGRSSYEQYF. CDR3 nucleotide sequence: TGTGCCAGCAGCTTAAGTGTAGGGGGCCGAAGCTCCTACGAGCAGTACTTC. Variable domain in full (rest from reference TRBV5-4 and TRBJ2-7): ETGVTQSPTHLIKTRGQQVTLRCSSQSGHNTVSWYQQALGQGPQFIFQYYREEENGRGNFPPRFSGLQFPNYSSELNVNALELDDSALYLCASSLSVGGRSSYEQYFGPGTRLTVT.

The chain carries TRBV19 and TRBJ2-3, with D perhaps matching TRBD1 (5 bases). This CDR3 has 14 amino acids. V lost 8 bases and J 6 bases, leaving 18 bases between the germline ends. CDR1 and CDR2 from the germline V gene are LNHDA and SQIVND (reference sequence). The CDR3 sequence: CASRRGQGFDTQYF. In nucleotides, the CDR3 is TGTGCCAGTCGTCGCGGTCAGGGTTTCGATACGCAGTATTTT.

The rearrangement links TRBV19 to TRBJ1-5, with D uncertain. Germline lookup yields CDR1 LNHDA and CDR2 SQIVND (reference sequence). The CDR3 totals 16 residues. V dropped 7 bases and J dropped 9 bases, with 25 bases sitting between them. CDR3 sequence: CASMRTEETGDLPQHF. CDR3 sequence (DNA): TGTGCCAGTATGAGGACGGAGGAAACTGGGGATCTGCCCCAGCATTTT.

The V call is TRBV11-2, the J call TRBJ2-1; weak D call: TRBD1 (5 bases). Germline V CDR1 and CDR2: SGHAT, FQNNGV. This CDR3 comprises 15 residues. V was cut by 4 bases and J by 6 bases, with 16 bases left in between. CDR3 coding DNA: TGTGCCAGCAGCTCGACTCATCGACAGTTCAATGAGCAGTTCTTC. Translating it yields CASSSTHRQFNEQFF.

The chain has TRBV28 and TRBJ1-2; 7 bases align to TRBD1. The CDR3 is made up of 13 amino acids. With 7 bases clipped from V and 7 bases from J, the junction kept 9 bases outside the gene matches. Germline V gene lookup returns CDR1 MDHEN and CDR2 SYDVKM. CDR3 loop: CASTLTRGSGYTF. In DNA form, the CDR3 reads TGTGCCAGCACCCTCACCAGGGGGAGTGGCTACACCTTC.

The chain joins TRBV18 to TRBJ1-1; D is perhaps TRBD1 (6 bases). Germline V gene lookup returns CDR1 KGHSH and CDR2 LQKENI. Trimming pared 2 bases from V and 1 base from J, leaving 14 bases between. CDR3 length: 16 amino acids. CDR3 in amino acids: CASSPRNRAGNTEAFF. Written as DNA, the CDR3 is TGTGCCAGCTCACCAAGGAACAGGGCGGGGAACACTGAAGCTTTCTTT.

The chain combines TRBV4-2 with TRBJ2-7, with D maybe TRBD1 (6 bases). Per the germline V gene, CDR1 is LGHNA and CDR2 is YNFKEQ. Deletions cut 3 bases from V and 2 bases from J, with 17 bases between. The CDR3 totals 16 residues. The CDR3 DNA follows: TGTGCCAGCAGCCAGGGGAAGGGACACTCTACCTACGAGCAGTACTTC. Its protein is CASSQGKGHSTYEQYF.

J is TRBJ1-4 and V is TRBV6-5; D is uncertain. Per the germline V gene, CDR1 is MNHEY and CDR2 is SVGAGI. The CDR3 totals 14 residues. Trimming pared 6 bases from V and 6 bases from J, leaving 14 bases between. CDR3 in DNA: TGTGCCAGCAGGGGCACCTCCGGGGATGAAAAACTGTTTTTT. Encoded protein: CASRGTSGDEKLFF.

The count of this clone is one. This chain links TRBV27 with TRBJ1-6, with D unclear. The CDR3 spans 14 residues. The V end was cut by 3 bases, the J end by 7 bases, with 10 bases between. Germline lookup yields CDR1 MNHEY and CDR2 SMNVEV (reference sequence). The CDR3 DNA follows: TGTGCCAGCAGTTTGTGGGTGGGCAATTCACCCCTCCACTTT. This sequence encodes CASSLWVGNSPLHF.